The 17 T cell receptor beta chains below come from one sample, sequenced in a study of blood T cell repertoires in COVID-19. TCRdb keeps only in-frame clones here, not all; method: immunoSEQ multiplex PCR. The data hold some 100,000 clones, with 86% observed a single time. Sequencing was carried out using peripheral blood. Source of these receptors: a human donor in a cohort sampled during active COVID-19.

The V gene is TRBV5-1, the J gene TRBJ1-1, with D possibly being TRBD1 (6 bases). Germline values: CDR1 SGHRS, CDR2 YFSETQ. The CDR3 loop spans 14 amino acids. Trimming removed 0 bases at V and 3 bases at J, with 9 bases between. CDR3 coding DNA: TGCGCCAGCAGCTTGGACAGGGTCTACACTGAAGCTTTCTTT. It specifies CASSLDRVYTEAFF.

V and J are TRBV12-3 or TRBV12-4 and TRBJ1-1; 8 bases align to TRBD1. Trimming took 4 bases from V and 5 from J; bases not matched to a gene: 3. The CDR3 loop spans 13 amino acids. In DNA, the CDR3 is TGTGCCAGCAGTTGGCAGGGGGCAACTGAAGCTTTCTTT. Its protein is CASSWQGATEAFF.

The chain links TRBV19 to TRBJ1-1; D ambiguous. Germline V gene data show CDR1 as LNHDA and CDR2 as SQIVND (reference sequence). The CDR3 extends over 17 amino acids. The V gene lost 0 bases and the J gene lost 3 bases, with 17 bases spanning the gap. CDR3 DNA: TGTGCCAGTAGTATAGACCCAGGCCTGCCATGGTACACTGAAGCTTTCTTT. Protein sequence: CASSIDPGLPWYTEAFF.

The chain is built from TRBV19 and TRBJ1-4; no clear D. The CDR3 loop spans 12 amino acids. Germline lookup yields CDR1 LNHDA and CDR2 SQIVND (reference sequence). Trimming took off 3 bases at V and 8 bases at J, with 7 bases between the two ends. CDR3 sequence: CASSMLGEKLFF. CDR3 nucleotide sequence: TGTGCCAGTAGTATGTTGGGCGAAAAACTGTTTTTT.

This rearrangement joins TRBV7-9 to TRBJ2-5; 8 bases agree with TRBD2. The V gene's germline CDR1 is SEHNR and CDR2 FQNEAQ (reference sequence). The V gene end was trimmed by 5 bases and the J gene end by 4 bases; junction bases not matched to a gene: 6. The CDR3 covers 14 residues. CDR3 sequence: CASSVLAERETQYF. CDR3 nucleotide sequence: TGTGCCAGCAGCGTACTAGCGGAAAGAGAGACCCAGTACTTC.

The chain carries TRBV9 and TRBJ2-3; 11 bases agree with TRBD2. The trim removed 0 bases at V and 2 bases at J, leaving 5 bases unmatched. Germline lookup yields CDR1 SGDLS and CDR2 YYNGEE. This CDR3 is built from 17 residues. The CDR3 here is CASSVAMGLAATDTQYF. CDR3 bases: TGTGCCAGCAGCGTAGCTATGGGACTAGCGGCCACAGATACGCAGTATTTT.

The chain has TRBV19 and TRBJ2-2, with D possibly TRBD1 on 5 matching bases. Germline values: CDR1 LNHDA, CDR2 SQIVND (reference sequence). This CDR3 region has 15 residues. Trimming shortened V by 6 bases and J by 1 base, and 12 bases separated the two germline ends. Here the CDR3 DNA reads TGTGCCAGTAGCTCGGGTCAGGGGAACACCGGGGAGCTGTTTTTT. Protein: CASSSGQGNTGELFF.

The chain couples TRBV2 to TRBJ2-5; no clear D. Germline CDR1 is SNHLY and CDR2 is FYNNEI. The ends were cut back, 8 bases at V and 4 bases at J, with 17 bases in the middle. This CDR3 is 14 amino acids long. The CDR3: CASRLTVKLETQYF. CDR3 DNA: TGTGCCAGCCGCCTTACTGTGAAGCTAGAGACCCAGTACTTC.

The genes are TRBV6-2 or TRBV6-3 and TRBJ2-3; a possible D gene is TRBD1 (5 bases). The V gene's germline CDR1 is MNHEY and CDR2 SVGEGT. CDR3 length: 16 amino acids. V dropped 0 bases and J dropped 1 base, with 11 bases sitting between them. Written as DNA, the CDR3 is TGTGCCAGCAGTTACTCCAGGGCCTTTGGCACAGATACGCAGTATTTT. It codes for CASSYSRAFGTDTQYF.

The chain carries TRBV11-3 and TRBJ2-7; D not certain. The CDR3 is 15 residues long. V was cut by 5 bases and J by 3 bases, with 17 bases left in between. Germline loops: CDR1 SGHNT, CDR2 YENEEA. The CDR3 spells CASSPNPRSYYEQYF. In nucleotides, the CDR3 is TGTGCCAGCAGCCCAAACCCCCGGTCCTACTACGAGCAGTACTTC.

The chain uses TRBV18 and TRBJ1-4, with a weak D call TRBD1 (6 bases). V lost 2 bases to trimming and J lost 2 bases, with 9 bases between them. Germline CDR1 reads KGHSH; CDR2 reads LQKENI. The CDR3 totals 15 residues. CDR3 DNA: TGTGCCAGCTCACCAACCAGGGGCACTAATGAAAAACTGTTTTTT. Amino acids: CASSPTRGTNEKLFF.

V gene TRBV2 combines with J gene TRBJ1-4, with TRBD1 identical over 9 bases. CDR1 and CDR2 (germline): SNHLY, FYNNEI. The CDR3 has 14 residues. V shed 7 bases, J shed 8 bases, and the junction held 8 bases outside the gene matches. This chain's CDR3 is CASILDRGGEKLFF. The DNA of the CDR3 is TGTGCCAGCATTCTGGACAGGGGAGGAGAAAAACTGTTTTTT.

The genes are TRBV25-1 and TRBJ2-4; perhaps TRBD2 as D (5 bases). V was clipped by 4 bases and J by 1 base, with 14 bases between them. The CDR3 sequence is 16 residues long. Per germline, CDR1 MGHDK and CDR2 SYGVNS. The CDR3 nucleotides read TGTGCCAGCAGTGCCCCTCTAGCAGGTGCCAAAAACATTCAGTACTTC. Amino acid sequence: CASSAPLAGAKNIQYF.

The V call is TRBV6-6, the J call TRBJ1-5, with 7 bases identical to TRBD1. Trimming at V came to 5 bases and at J to 5 bases, leaving 15 bases not matched to a gene. The germline gives CDR1 MNHNY, CDR2 SVGAGI (reference sequence). This CDR3 contains 17 residues. CDR3 sequence (DNA): TGTGCCAGCAGTCCCTTTCTCGGGCAGGGGGAGGATCAGCCCCAGCATTTT. Translated, it gives CASSPFLGQGEDQPQHF.

This sequence joins TRBV6-5 and TRBJ2-7, with D unclear. V was shortened by 0 bases and J by 2 bases, with 5 bases between the two germline ends. Germline lookup yields CDR1 MNHEY and CDR2 SVGAGI. This CDR3 has 13 residues. This CDR3 is CASSYSLAYEQYF. For the CDR3, the DNA is TGTGCCAGCAGTTACTCCCTAGCCTACGAGCAGTACTTC.

The CDR3 spells CASSLEFGTAYNEQFF. DNA for the CDR3: TGTGCCAGCAGCTTGGAATTTGGGACAGCCTACAATGAGCAGTTCTTC. The chain recombines TRBV5-6 with TRBJ2-1, with TRBD1 matching 7 bases. The CDR3 runs to 16 residues. The germline gives CDR1 SGHDT, CDR2 YYEEEE. Trimming at V came to 0 bases and at J to 2 bases, leaving 5 bases not matched to a gene. The full variable domain, completed using reference TRBV5-6 and TRBJ2-1, is DAGVTQSPTHLIKTRGQQVTLRCSPKSGHDTVSWYQQALGQGPQFIFQYYEEEERQRGNFPDRFSGHQFPNYSSELNVNALLLGDSALYLCASSLEFGTAYNEQFFGPGTRLTVL.

This chain uses TRBV15 with TRBJ2-7; 7 bases line up with TRBD2. V dropped 0 bases and J dropped 3; count of bases not matched to a gene: 2. Germline lookup yields CDR1 LNHNV and CDR2 YYDKDF (reference sequence). The CDR3 has 14 amino acids. CDR3 region: CATSRDGDYYEQYF. CDR3 in DNA: TGTGCCACCAGCAGAGATGGGGACTACTACGAGCAGTACTTC.